This T cell receptor beta chain was sequenced for a study of cytomegalovirus exposure and HLA in healthy donors. On the study more broadly: A preliminary data release comprised about 85 million unique TCRs obtained from HLA-typed donors.

A multiplex PCR was run with 60 Vbeta primers and 13 Jbeta primers. Some clones are missing from TCRdb's copy, which holds only in-frame ones; the method was immunoSEQ multiplex PCR. The sample lists about 34,000 clones; 82% were seen once. The sequenced material came from PBMCs. This clonotype was sampled from a woman aged 18-29 years in good health and CMV-seropositive.

DNA of the CDR3: TGTGCCAGCAGCGTAGGAGTTGTTACTAACTATGGCTACACCTTC. It encodes CASSVGVVTNYGYTF. V usage is TRBV9 and J usage is TRBJ1-2; D gene unclear. Germline CDR1 SGDLS, CDR2 YYNGEE. CDR3 length: 15 residues. V shed 0 bases and J shed 0 bases, with 9 bases lying between them.